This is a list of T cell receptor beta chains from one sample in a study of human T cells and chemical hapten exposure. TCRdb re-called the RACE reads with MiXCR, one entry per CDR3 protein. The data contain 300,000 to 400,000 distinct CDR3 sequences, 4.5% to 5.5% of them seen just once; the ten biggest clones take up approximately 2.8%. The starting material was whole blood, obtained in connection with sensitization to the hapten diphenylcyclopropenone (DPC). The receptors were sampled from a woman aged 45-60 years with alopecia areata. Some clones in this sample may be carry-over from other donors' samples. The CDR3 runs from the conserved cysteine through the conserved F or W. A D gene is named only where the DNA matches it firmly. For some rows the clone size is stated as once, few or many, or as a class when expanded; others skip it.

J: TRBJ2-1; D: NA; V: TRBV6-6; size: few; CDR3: CASNKRASRDEQFF; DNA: TGTGCCAGCAATAAGAGAGCCTCGAGGGATGAGCAGTTCTTC
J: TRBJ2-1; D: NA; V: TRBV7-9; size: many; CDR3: CASSFNNEQFF; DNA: TGTGCCAGCAGCTTCAACAATGAGCAGTTCTTC
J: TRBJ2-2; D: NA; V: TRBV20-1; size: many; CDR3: CSCLKTTGELFF; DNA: TGCAGTTGCCTAAAGACCACCGGGGAGCTGTTTTTT
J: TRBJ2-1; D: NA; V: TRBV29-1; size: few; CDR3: CSVVTRRYEQFF; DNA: TGCAGCGTTGTGACGAGACGCTATGAGCAGTTCTTC
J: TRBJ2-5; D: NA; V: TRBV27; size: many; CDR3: CASSPTGQQETQYF; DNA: TGTGCCAGCAGTCCTACCGGACAGCAAGAGACCCAGTACTTC
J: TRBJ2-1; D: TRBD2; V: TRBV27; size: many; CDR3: CASSPRLAGGDEQFF; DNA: TGTGCCAGCAGCCCCCGACTAGCGGGGGGCGATGAGCAGTTCTTC
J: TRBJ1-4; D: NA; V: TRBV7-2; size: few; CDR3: CASSLGVVLGEKLFF; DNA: TGTGCCAGCAGCTTAGGTGTGGTCTTGGGGGAAAAACTGTTTTTT
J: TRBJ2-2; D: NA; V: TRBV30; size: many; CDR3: CAWSPGSGTGELFF; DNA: TGTGCCTGGAGTCCCGGGAGTGGCACCGGGGAGCTGTTTTTT
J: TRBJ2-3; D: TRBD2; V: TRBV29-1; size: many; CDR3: CSVGGLAGGTDTQYF; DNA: TGCAGCGTGGGGGGGCTAGCGGGAGGCACAGATACGCAGTATTTT
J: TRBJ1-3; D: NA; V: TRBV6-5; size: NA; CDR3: CASSPDPFGRNTIYF; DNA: TGTGCCAGCAGTCCGGACCCATTCGGGAGAAACACCATATATTTT
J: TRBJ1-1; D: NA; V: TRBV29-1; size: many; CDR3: CSGKTGNTEAFF; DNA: TGCAGCGGCAAGACAGGGAACACTGAAGCTTTCTTT
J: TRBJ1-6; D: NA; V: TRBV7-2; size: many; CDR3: CASSLGQGYNSPLHF; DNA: TGTGCCAGCAGCTTAGGCCAGGGTTATAATTCACCCCTCCACTTT
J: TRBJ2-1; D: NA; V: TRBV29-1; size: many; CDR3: CSVERISNNEQFF; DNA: TGCAGCGTTGAGCGTATTAGCAACAATGAGCAGTTCTTC
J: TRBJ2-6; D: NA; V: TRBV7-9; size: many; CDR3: CASSLRTGTGANVLTF; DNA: TGTGCCAGCAGCCTAAGAACAGGGACTGGGGCCAACGTCCTGACTTTC
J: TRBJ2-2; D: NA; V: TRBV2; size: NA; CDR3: CASRENGGAGELFF; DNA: TGTGCCAGCAGGGAGAATGGAGGGGCCGGGGAGCTGTTTTTT
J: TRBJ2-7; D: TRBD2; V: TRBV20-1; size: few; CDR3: CSARELAGTYEQYF; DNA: TGCAGTGCTAGAGAACTAGCGGGAACCTACGAGCAGTACTTC
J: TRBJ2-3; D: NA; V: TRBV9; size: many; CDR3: CASSVAQSTDTQYF; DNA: TGTGCCAGCAGCGTAGCTCAGAGCACAGATACGCAGTATTTT
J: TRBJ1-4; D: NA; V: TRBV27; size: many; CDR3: CASSFGGTNEKLFF; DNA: TGTGCCAGCAGTTTCGGGGGCACTAATGAAAAACTGTTTTTT
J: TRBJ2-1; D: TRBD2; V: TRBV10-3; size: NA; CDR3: CAISPSPSGVYNEQFF; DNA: TGTGCCATCAGCCCCAGCCCTAGCGGGGTCTACAATGAGCAGTTCTTC
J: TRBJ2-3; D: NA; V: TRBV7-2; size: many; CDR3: CASSVDRARRDTQYF; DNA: TGTGCCAGCAGCGTTGACCGGGCCAGAAGAGATACGCAGTATTTT
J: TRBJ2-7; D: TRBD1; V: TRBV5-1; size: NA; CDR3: CASSSDRVYYEMYF; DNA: TGCGCCAGCAGCTCTGACAGGGTTTACTACGAGATGTACTTC
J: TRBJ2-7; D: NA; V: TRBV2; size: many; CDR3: CASSEAGWEQYF; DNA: TGTGCCAGCAGTGAAGCAGGATGGGAGCAGTACTTC
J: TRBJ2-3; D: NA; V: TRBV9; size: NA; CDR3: CASSVLVAKDTQYF; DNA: TGTGCCAGCAGCGTACTGGTTGCGAAAGATACGCAGTATTTT
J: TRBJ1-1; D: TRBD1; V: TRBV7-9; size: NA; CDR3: CASSGGQGRTEAFF; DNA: TGTGCCAGCAGCGGGGGACAGGGGCGGACTGAAGCTTTCTTT
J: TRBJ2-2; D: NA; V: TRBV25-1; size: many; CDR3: CASSILQSTNTGELFF; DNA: TGTGCCAGCAGCATCCTACAGAGCACGAACACCGGGGAGCTGTTTTTT
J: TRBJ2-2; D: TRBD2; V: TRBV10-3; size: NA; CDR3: CAISDETSGGFNTGELFF; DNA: TGTGCCATCAGTGACGAGACTAGCGGGGGGTTCAACACCGGGGAGCTGTTTTTT
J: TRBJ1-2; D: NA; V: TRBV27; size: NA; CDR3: CASSEGVHSYGYTF; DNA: TGTGCCAGCAGTGAGGGGGTTCATAGCTATGGCTACACCTTC
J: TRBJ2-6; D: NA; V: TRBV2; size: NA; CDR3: CASSGYGAGANVLTF; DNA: TGTGCCAGCAGTGGTTACGGAGCTGGGGCCAACGTCCTGACTTTC
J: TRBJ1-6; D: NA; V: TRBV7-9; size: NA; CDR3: CASSSAPLHF; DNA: TGTGCCAGCAGCTCTGCACCCCTCCACTTT
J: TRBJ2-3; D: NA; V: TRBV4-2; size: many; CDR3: CASSQEWESTDTQYF; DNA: TGTGCCAGCAGCCAAGAGTGGGAGTCCACAGATACGCAGTATTTT
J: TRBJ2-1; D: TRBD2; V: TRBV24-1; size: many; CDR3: CATSDQTSGDYNEQFF; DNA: TGTGCCACCAGTGACCAGACTAGCGGGGATTACAATGAGCAGTTCTTC
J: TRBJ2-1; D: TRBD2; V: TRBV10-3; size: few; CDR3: CAISELAGGPKEQFF; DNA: TGTGCCATCAGTGAACTTGCGGGAGGGCCGAAAGAGCAGTTCTTC
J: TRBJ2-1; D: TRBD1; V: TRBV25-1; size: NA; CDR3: CASSPRGTGNNEQFF; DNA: TGTGCCAGCAGCCCCAGGGGGACAGGGAACAATGAGCAGTTCTTC
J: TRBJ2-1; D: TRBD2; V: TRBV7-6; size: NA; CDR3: CASSPPSGGGNEQFF; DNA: TGTGCCAGCAGCCCCCCTAGCGGGGGGGGGAATGAGCAGTTCTTC
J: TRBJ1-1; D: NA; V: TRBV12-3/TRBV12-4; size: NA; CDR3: CASSFLTDKNTEAFF; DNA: TGTGCCAGCAGTTTCTTGACAGACAAAAACACTGAAGCTTTCTTT
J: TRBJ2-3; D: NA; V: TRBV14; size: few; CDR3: CASSGSSSSTDTQYF; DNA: TGTGCCAGCAGCGGCTCGTCTTCTAGCACAGATACGCAGTATTTT
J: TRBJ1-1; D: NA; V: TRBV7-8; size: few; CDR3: CATLGGSTEAFF; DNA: TGTGCCACCCTCGGGGGATCCACTGAAGCTTTCTTT
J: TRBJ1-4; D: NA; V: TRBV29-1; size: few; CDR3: CSVWSGNEKLFF; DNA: TGCAGCGTTTGGAGCGGTAATGAAAAACTGTTTTTT
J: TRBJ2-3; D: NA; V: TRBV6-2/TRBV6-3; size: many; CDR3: CASSAGASTDTQYF; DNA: TGTGCCAGCAGTGCGGGGGCGAGCACAGATACGCAGTATTTT
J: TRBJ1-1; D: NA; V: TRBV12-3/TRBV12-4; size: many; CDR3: CASSPGWAGAEAFF; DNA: TGTGCCAGCAGTCCCGGTTGGGCTGGGGCTGAAGCTTTCTTT
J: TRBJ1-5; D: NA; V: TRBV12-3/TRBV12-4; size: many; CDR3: CASSLVGKGLRNQPQHF; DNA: TGTGCCAGCAGTTTAGTGGGGAAGGGTCTCCGAAATCAGCCCCAGCATTTT